These 20 T cell receptor beta chains originate from one sample sequenced in a study of CD8 T cells in Susac syndrome. An input of about 0.5 to 1 ug of RNA was subjected to reverse transcription using random hexamers. A single record per CDR3 protein comes from TCRdb applying MiXCR to the immunoSEQ multiplex PCR reads. The sample lists tens of thousands of distinct CDR3 sequences; over 85% were seen once. The sample consisted of CD8+ T cells from PBMCs. The receptor set was obtained from a human donor in good health.

The chain combines TRBV5-4 with TRBJ2-7; 8 bases fit TRBD1. This CDR3 has 16 residues. J lost 3 bases, V lost 2 bases, and 10 bases had no gene match. The germline gives CDR1 SGHNT, CDR2 YYREEE (reference sequence). CDR3 in amino acids: CASSFGRRDRFYEQYF. DNA for the CDR3: TGTGCCAGCAGCTTCGGTCGCCGGGACAGGTTCTACGAGCAGTACTTC.

The chain recombines TRBV5-4 with TRBJ2-7; perhaps TRBD2 as D (6 bases). Trimming took 4 bases from V and 4 from J, leaving 18 bases between them. In germline, CDR1 is SGHNT, CDR2 YYREEE (reference sequence). The CDR3 spans 15 residues. The CDR3 loop reads CASSVPSVPPYEQYF. The CDR3 nucleotides read TGTGCCAGCAGCGTCCCTAGCGTCCCGCCGTACGAGCAGTACTTC. Filled out from reference TRBV5-4 and TRBJ2-7, the complete variable domain reads ETGVTQSPTHLIKTRGQQVTLRCSSQSGHNTVSWYQQALGQGPQFIFQYYREEENGRGNFPPRFSGLQFPNYSSELNVNALELDDSALYLCASSVPSVPPYEQYFGPGTRLTVT.

In regard to this clonotype: One junction end does not reproduce the germline sequence, and a read error may be involved. V usage is TRBV29-1 and J usage is TRBJ1-2; possibly TRBD1 for D (6 bases). Germline-derived CDR1 and CDR2 are SQVTM and ANQGSEA. This CDR3 has 13 amino acids. The chain's CDR3 is CSVEEQGLYGYTF. CDR3 DNA: TGCAGCGTCGAAGAACAGGGCCTCTATGGCTACACCTTC.

The chain couples TRBV4-1 to TRBJ2-1; D unresolved. Germline V lookup: CDR1 MGHRA, CDR2 YSYEKL. The CDR3 extends over 15 amino acids. V lost 0 bases and J 0 bases, leaving 6 bases between the germline ends. CDR3 residues: CASSQEPSSYNEQFF. The CDR3 nucleotides read TGCGCCAGCAGCCAAGAGCCCAGCTCCTACAATGAGCAGTTCTTC.

CDR3 DNA sequence: TGTGCCAGTAGTACCCAGGGGAACAATCAGCCCCAGCATTTT. Amino acids: CASSTQGNNQPQHF. V gene TRBV19 combines with J gene TRBJ1-5; tentatively, D is TRBD1 (6 bases). The germline CDR1 and CDR2 sequences are LNHDA and SQIVND (reference sequence). Trimming pared 4 bases from V and 3 bases from J, leaving 10 bases between. The CDR3 is 14 residues long.

The DNA for the CDR3 is TGTGCCAGCGGGGGACAGGGGACCGGGGAGCTGTTTTTT. Its protein is CASGGQGTGELFF. The chain carries TRBV28 and TRBJ2-2; 10 nucleotides match TRBD1. Germline V CDR1 and CDR2: MDHEN, SYDVKM. The CDR3 extends over 13 amino acids. Trimming cost V 8 bases and J 5 bases; bases outside gene matches: 2.

The chain couples TRBV7-9 to TRBJ2-4; maybe TRBD2 (5 bases). The germline V and J ends were trimmed by 2 bases and 1 base, with 15 bases remaining between them. Germline-derived CDR1 and CDR2 are SEHNR and FQNEAQ (reference sequence). CDR3 length equals 17 residues. CDR3 DNA sequence: TGTGCCAGCAGCTTATTTGGAGGCATGCAGGCCAAAAACATTCAGTACTTC. Amino acids: CASSLFGGMQAKNIQYF.

The V call is TRBV7-7, the J call TRBJ2-1; 11 nucleotides line up with TRBD1. The CDR3 consists of 15 residues. Germline-derived CDR1 and CDR2 are SSHAT and FNYEAQ (reference sequence). Trimming took 6 bases from V and 6 from J; bases not matched to a gene: 7. The CDR3 nucleotides read TGTGCCAGCAGTGCGGGGACAGGGGGGGGCAATGAGCAGTTCTTC. Translated: CASSAGTGGGNEQFF.

This chain joins TRBV7-6 and TRBJ2-1; D uncertain. Germline lookup yields CDR1 SGHVS and CDR2 FNYEAQ. The CDR3 spans 15 residues. The V end was cut by 0 bases, the J end by 2 bases, with 8 bases between. The CDR3 region is CASSLARNPYNEQFF. The DNA of the CDR3 is TGTGCCAGCAGCTTAGCGCGGAATCCCTACAATGAGCAGTTCTTC.

A single count supports this clonotype. The chain carries TRBV29-1 and TRBJ2-7; D not certain. The V end lost 4 bases, the J end lost 5 bases, and 18 bases lay between the germline ends. The CDR3 has 14 residues. The germline V gene encodes CDR1 SQVTM and CDR2 ANQGSEA. In nucleotides, the CDR3 is TGCAGCGTTGCGGGCCAGTTGGGTCTCGACGAGCAGTACTTC. Protein: CSVAGQLGLDEQYF.

The gene calls are TRBV7-9 and TRBJ2-2; TRBD1 aligns across 9 bases. V shed 5 bases, J shed 5 bases, and the junction held 9 bases outside the gene matches. The CDR3 has 16 residues. CDR1 and CDR2 (germline): SEHNR, FQNEAQ (reference sequence). The CDR3 nucleotides are TGTGCCAGCAGCGATTCCGGGACAGGGAGGACCGGGGAGCTGTTTTTT. Translated: CASSDSGTGRTGELFF.

The gene calls are TRBV2 and TRBJ1-2; D gene ambiguous. The CDR3 has 13 amino acids. The ends were cut back, 10 bases at V and 5 bases at J, with 17 bases in the middle. CDR1 is SNHLY, CDR2 FYNNEI, per germline. The CDR3, as DNA: TGTGCCATCGAGGAGAACGTCAGTTATGGCTACACCTTC. Encoded protein: CAIEENVSYGYTF.

The J gene is TRBJ2-7, the V gene TRBV9; a possible D gene is TRBD1 (6 bases). Looked up from germline, CDR1 is SGDLS and CDR2 is YYNGEE. This CDR3 is 13 amino acids long. Trimming pared 3 bases from V and 4 bases from J, leaving 11 bases between. CDR3 in DNA: TGTGCCAGCAGCGAGTCACAGGGTTACGAGCAGTACTTC. It yields the protein CASSESQGYEQYF.

The chain is built from TRBV12-3 or TRBV12-4 and TRBJ2-6, with a tentative D call TRBD2 (5 bases). The CDR3 is 15 residues long. V was pared by 5 bases and J by 0 bases, with 8 bases between. For the CDR3, the DNA is TGTGCCAGCAGTCCGGGGAGCTCTGGGGCCAACGTCCTGACTTTC. It specifies CASSPGSSGANVLTF.

This chain uses TRBV3-1 with TRBJ2-2; a possible D gene is TRBD2 (6 bases). CDR3 size: 15 residues. Germline-derived CDR1 and CDR2 are LGHDT and YNNKEL (reference sequence). Trimming took 0 bases from V and 1 from J, leaving 6 bases between them. The DNA of the CDR3 is TGTGCCAGCAGCCAAGAGCGGGGGAACACCGGGGAGCTGTTTTTT. Protein product: CASSQERGNTGELFF.

This clonotype was observed a single time. This chain uses TRBV29-1 with TRBJ1-4; no clear D. The V gene lost 5 bases and the J gene lost 10 bases, with 14 bases spanning the gap. The CDR3 contains 12 residues. CDR1 and CDR2 from the germline V gene are SQVTM and ANQGSEA. This CDR3 is CSVTVDSGKLFF. The CDR3 DNA follows: TGCAGCGTTACTGTGGATTCGGGAAAACTGTTTTTT. Using reference TRBV29-1 and TRBJ1-4 for the parts outside the CDR3, the full variable domain is SAVISQKPSRDICQRGTSLTIQCQVDSQVTMMFWYRQQPGQSLTLIATANQGSEATYESGFVIDKFPISRPNLTFSTLTVSNMSPEDSSIYLCSVTVDSGKLFFGSGTQLSVL.

This clonotype was seen more than once but under ten times. The V gene is TRBV7-8, the J gene TRBJ1-1; D gene uncertain. V was shortened by 5 bases and J by 1 base, with 20 bases between the two germline ends. CDR1 SGHVS and CDR2 FQNEAQ come from the germline V gene. CDR3 size: 17 residues. The chain's CDR3 is CASSPTCGVKRNTEAFF. In DNA, the CDR3 is TGTGCCAGCAGCCCCACTTGTGGGGTTAAGAGGAACACTGAAGCTTTCTTT.

V usage is TRBV7-9 and J usage is TRBJ2-7; 9 bases line up with TRBD1. J was trimmed by 3 bases and V by 5 bases; bases with no gene match: 5. The CDR3 contains 14 residues. Germline V gene data show CDR1 as SEHNR and CDR2 as FQNEAQ (reference sequence). The CDR3 nucleotides are TGTGCCAGCAGCCCACGGGGACAGGGCTACGAGCAGTACTTC. The encoded protein is CASSPRGQGYEQYF.

This chain links TRBV2 with TRBJ2-1; 12 bases agree with TRBD2. The CDR3 spans 14 residues. Germline lookup yields CDR1 SNHLY and CDR2 FYNNEI. V lost 8 bases to trimming and J lost 3 bases; unmatched junction nucleotides: 2. The CDR3 DNA reads as TGTGCCAGCCTGGGACTAGCGGGCTACAATGAGCAGTTCTTC. It specifies CASLGLAGYNEQFF.

The chain is built from TRBV20-1 and TRBJ2-1; D is ambiguous. Germline V gene lookup returns CDR1 DFQATT and CDR2 SNEGSKA (reference sequence). Deletions cut 3 bases from V and 5 bases from J, with 8 bases between. This CDR3 is 12 amino acids long. The CDR3, as DNA: TGCAGTGCTAGGGAGAGGAACAATGAGCAGTTCTTC. It yields the protein CSARERNNEQFF.